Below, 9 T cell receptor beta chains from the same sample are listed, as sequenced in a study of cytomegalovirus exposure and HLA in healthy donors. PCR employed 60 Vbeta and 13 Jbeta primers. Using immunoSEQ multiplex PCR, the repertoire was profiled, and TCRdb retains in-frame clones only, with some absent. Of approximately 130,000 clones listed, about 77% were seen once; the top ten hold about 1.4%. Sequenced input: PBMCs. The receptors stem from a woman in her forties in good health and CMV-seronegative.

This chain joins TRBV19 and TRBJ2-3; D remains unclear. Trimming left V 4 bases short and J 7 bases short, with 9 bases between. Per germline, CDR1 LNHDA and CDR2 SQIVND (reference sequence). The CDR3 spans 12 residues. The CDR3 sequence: CASSTDPNTQYF. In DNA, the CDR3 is TGTGCCAGTAGTACCGATCCTAATACGCAGTATTTT.

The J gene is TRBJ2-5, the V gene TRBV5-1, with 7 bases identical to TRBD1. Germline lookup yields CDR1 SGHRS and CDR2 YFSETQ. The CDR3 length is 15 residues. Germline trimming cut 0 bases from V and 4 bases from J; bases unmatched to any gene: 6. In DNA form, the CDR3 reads TGCGCCAGCAGCTTGGAGGGACAGCGGCCAGAGACCCAGTACTTC. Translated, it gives CASSLEGQRPETQYF.

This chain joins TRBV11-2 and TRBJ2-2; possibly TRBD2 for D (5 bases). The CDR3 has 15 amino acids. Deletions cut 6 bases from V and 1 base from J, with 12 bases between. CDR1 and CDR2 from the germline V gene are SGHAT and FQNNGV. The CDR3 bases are TGTGCCAGCAGGGCCCTTCGGGGGAACACCGGGGAGCTGTTTTTT. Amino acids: CASRALRGNTGELFF.

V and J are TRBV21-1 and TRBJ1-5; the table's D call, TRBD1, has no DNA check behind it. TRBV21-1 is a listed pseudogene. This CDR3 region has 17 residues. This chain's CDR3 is CASSKNGTGNSNQPQHF. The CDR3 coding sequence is TGTGCCAGCAGCAAAAATGGGACAGGGAATAGCAATCAGCCCCAGCATTTT.

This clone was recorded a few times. The CDR3 region has the DNA TGCGCCAGCAAAGAAAGGAGACAGGCCCCGAACACTGAAGCTTTCTTT. Amino acids: CASKERRQAPNTEAFF. The J gene is TRBJ1-1, the V gene TRBV5-1; weak D call: TRBD1 (6 bases). V was pared by 6 bases and J by 1 base, with 19 bases between. Germline V gene sequence: CDR1 SGHRS, CDR2 YFSETQ. There are 16 residues in the CDR3.

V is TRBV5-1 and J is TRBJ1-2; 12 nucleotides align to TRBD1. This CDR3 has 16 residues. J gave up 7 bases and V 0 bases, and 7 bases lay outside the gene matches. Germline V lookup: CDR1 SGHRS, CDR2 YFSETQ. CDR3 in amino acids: CASSLVVGTGGSGYTF. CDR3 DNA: TGCGCCAGCAGCTTGGTTGTTGGGACAGGGGGCAGTGGCTACACCTTC.

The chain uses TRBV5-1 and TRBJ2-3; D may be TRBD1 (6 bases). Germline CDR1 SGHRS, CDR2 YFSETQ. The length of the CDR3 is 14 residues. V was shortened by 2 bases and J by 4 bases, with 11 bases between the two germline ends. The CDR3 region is CASSLQGRADTQYF. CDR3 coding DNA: TGCGCCAGCAGCTTACAGGGTAGGGCAGATACGCAGTATTTT.

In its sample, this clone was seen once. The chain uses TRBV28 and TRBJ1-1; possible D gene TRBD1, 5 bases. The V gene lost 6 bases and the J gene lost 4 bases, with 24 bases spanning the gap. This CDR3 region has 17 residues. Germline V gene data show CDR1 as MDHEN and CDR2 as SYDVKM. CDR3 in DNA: TGTGCCAGCAGGGCGTGGGGGAGGAGGTCCCAAGGCACTGAAGCTTTCTTT. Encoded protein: CASRAWGRRSQGTEAFF.

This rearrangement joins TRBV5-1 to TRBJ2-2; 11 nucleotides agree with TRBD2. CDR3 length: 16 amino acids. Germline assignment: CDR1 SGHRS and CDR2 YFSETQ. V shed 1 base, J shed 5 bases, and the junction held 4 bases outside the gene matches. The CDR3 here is CASSLQLAGVTGELFF. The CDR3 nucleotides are TGCGCCAGCAGCTTGCAACTAGCGGGGGTTACCGGGGAGCTGTTTTTT.